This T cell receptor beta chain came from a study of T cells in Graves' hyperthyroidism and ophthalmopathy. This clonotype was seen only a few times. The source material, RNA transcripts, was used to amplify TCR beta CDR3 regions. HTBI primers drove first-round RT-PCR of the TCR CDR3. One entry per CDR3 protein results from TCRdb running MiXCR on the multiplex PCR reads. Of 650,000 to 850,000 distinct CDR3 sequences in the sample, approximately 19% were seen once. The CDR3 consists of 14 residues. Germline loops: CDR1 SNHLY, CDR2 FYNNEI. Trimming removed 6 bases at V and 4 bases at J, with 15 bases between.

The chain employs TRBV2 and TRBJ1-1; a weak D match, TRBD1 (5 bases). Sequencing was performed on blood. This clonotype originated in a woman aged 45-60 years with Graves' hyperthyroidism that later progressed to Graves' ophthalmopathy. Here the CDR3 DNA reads TGTGCCAGCAGCGCTCAGTTGGGGACCACTGAAGCTTTCTTT. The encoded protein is CASSAQLGTTEAFF.